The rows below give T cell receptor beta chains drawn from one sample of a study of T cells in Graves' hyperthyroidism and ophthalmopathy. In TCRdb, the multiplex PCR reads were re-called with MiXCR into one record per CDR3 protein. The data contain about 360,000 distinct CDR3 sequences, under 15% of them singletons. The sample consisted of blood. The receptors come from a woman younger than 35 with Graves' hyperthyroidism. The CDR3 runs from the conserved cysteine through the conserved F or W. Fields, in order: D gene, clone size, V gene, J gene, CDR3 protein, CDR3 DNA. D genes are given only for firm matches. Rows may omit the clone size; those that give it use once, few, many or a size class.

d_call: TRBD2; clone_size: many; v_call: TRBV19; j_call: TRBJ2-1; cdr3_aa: CASSIISPSGLAGYNEQFF; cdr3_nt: TGTGCCAGTAGTATTATATCACCCTCGGGACTAGCGGGTTACAATGAGCAGTTCTTC
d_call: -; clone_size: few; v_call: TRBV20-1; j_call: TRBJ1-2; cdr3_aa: CSANQGWYGYTF; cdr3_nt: TGCAGTGCTAACCAGGGCTGGTATGGCTACACCTTC
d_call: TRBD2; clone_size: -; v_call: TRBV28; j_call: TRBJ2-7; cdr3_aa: CASTLGGEPYEQYF; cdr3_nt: TGTGCCAGCACCCTCGGGGGGGAACCCTACGAGCAGTACTTC
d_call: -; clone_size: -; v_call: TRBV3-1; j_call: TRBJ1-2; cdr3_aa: CASSQTSYGYTF; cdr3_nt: TGTGCCAGCAGCCAAACAAGCTATGGCTACACCTTC
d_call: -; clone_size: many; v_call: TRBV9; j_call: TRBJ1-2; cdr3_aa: CASSGRQGRGYTF; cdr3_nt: TGTGCCAGCAGCGGCCGGCAGGGTCGTGGCTACACCTTC
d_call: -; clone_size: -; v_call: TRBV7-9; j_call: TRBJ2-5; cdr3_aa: CASSLKGLEETQYF; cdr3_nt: TGTGCCAGCAGCTTAAAGGGGCTAGAAGAGACCCAGTACTTC
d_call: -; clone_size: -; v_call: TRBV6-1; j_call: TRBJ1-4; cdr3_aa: CASSEALRSEKLFF; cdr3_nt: TGTGCCAGCAGTGAAGCCCTCCGCAGTGAAAAACTGTTTTTT
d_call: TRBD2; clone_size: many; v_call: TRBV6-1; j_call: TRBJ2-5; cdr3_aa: CASSVFASGVQETQYF; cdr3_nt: TGTGCCAGCAGTGTCTTTGCTAGCGGGGTTCAAGAGACCCAGTACTTC
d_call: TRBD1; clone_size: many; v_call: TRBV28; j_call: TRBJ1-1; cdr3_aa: CASTPDRVNTEAFF; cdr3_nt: TGTGCCAGCACCCCCGACAGGGTGAACACTGAAGCTTTCTTT
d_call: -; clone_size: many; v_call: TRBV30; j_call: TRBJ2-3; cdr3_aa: CAWTQAPFTDTQYF; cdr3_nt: TGTGCCTGGACCCAGGCACCTTTCACAGATACGCAGTATTTT
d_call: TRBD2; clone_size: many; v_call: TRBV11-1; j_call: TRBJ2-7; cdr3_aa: CASSLASGGPYEQYF; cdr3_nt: TGTGCCAGCAGCTTAGCTAGCGGGGGCCCCTACGAGCAGTACTTC
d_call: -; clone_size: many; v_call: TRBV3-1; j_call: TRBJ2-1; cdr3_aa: CASSQGSTANNEQFF; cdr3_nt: TGTGCCAGCAGCCAAGGCTCTACAGCCAACAATGAGCAGTTCTTC
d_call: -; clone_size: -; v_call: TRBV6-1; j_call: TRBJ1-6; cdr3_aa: CASSTRGIYSPLHF; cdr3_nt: TGTGCCAGCAGTACCAGGGGTATTTATTCACCCCTCCACTTT
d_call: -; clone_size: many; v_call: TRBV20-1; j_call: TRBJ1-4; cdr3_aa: CSARESSAKLFF; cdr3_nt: TGCAGTGCTAGAGAGAGCAGCGCAAAACTGTTTTTT
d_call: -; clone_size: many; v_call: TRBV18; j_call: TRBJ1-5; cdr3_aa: CASSPPSAGRLNQPQHF; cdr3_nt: TGTGCCAGCTCACCTCCCTCGGCGGGGCGGCTCAATCAGCCCCAGCATTTT
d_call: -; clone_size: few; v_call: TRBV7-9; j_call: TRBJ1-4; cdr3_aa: CASSFRTVNEKLFF; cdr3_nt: TGTGCCAGCAGCTTCCGGACAGTTAATGAAAAACTGTTTTTT
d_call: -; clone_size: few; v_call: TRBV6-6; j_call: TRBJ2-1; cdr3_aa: CASSYSRGDNNEQFF; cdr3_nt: TGTGCCAGCAGTTACTCGAGGGGGGACAACAATGAGCAGTTCTTC
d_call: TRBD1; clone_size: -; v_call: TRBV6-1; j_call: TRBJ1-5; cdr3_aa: CASSRAGQGAQPQHF; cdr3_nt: TGTGCCAGCAGTCGCGCCGGCCAGGGGGCTCAGCCCCAGCATTTT
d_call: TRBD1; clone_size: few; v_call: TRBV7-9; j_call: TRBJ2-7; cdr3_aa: CASSLVGTGSYEQYF; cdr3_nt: TGTGCCAGCAGCTTAGTGGGGACAGGGTCCTACGAGCAGTACTTC
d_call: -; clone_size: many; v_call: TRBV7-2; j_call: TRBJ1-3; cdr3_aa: CASSPDGMGNTIYF; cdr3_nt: TGTGCCAGCAGCCCGGACGGAATGGGAAACACCATATATTTT
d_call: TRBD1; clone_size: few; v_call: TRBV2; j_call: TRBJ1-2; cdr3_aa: CASSEEGRGQRYTF; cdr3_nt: TGTGCCAGCAGTGAAGAGGGCAGGGGGCAGCGCTACACCTTC
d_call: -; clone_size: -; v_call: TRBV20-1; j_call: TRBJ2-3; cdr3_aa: CSARSRLTGDTQYF; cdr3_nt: TGCAGTGCTAGATCCCGGCTGACCGGGGATACGCAGTATTTT
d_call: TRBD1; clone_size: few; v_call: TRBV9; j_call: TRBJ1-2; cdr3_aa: CASSTWTGGLNYGYTF; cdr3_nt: TGTGCCAGCAGCACATGGACAGGGGGTTTGAACTATGGCTACACCTTC